These T cell receptor beta chains were read from a single sample in a study of CD8 T cells in Susac syndrome. From the immunoSEQ multiplex PCR reads, TCRdb called clonotypes with MiXCR, one entry per CDR3 protein. The sample carries 180,000 or so distinct CDR3 sequences, nearly 97% recorded once. The specimen sequenced was CD4+ T cells from PBMCs. The receptors here all came from a human donor with multiple sclerosis. Each CDR3 is given with its conserved first and last residue. D genes are given only for firm matches. Clone size is given for some rows only: seen once, a few or many times, or a class if the clone is expanded.

>NA|TRBJ1-2|NA|TRBV29-1
TGCAGCGTTGTGAGGCGGCAGGGGCGGGTCTTTGGCTATGGCTACACCTTC
CSVVRRQGRVFGYGYTF
>NA|TRBJ2-7|NA|TRBV5-1
TGCGCCAGCAGCTTGGACAGGTCAACCTACGAGCAGTACTTC
CASSLDRSTYEQYF
>NA|TRBJ2-1|NA|TRBV30
TGTGCCTGGAGTGTCATTCGCAGGAACAATGAGCAGTTCTTC
CAWSVIRRNNEQFF
>NA|TRBJ1-3|NA|TRBV28
TGTGCCAGCAGTACTACGGAAGGGTTAGGAAACACCATATATTTT
CASSTTEGLGNTIYF
>NA|TRBJ1-2|NA|TRBV27
TGTGCCAGCAGTGTAACTCCACTGGGAGGCTACACCTTC
CASSVTPLGGYTF
>TRBD1|TRBJ2-3|NA|TRBV30
TGTGCCTGGCTGGAACAGGGGCCAGATACGCAGTATTTT
CAWLEQGPDTQYF
>NA|TRBJ1-1|NA|TRBV20-1
TGCAGTGCGCAACTAGGAGGCGGATACTCTGAAGCTTTCTTT
CSAQLGGGYSEAFF
>NA|TRBJ1-2|NA|TRBV20-1
TGCAGTGCTAGAGATGCATTTGGAGTTTACTATGGCTACACCTTC
CSARDAFGVYYGYTF
>NA|TRBJ1-1|NA|TRBV7-9
TGTGCCAGCACCTTACCCGAAGCTTTCTTT
CASTLPEAFF
>NA|TRBJ2-1|NA|TRBV20-1
TGCAGTGCTAGGCGGCAGGGGATGGACAATGAGCAGTTCTTC
CSARRQGMDNEQFF
>TRBD1|TRBJ2-6|NA|TRBV19
TGTGCCAGTAGTATCACCGACAGGGACAACGTCCTGACTTTC
CASSITDRDNVLTF
>NA|TRBJ1-5|NA|TRBV6-2/TRBV6-3
TGTGCCAGCAACCGACGCAATCAGCCCCAGCATTTT
CASNRRNQPQHF
>TRBD1|TRBJ2-7|NA|TRBV25-1
TGTGCCAGCAGTGTACGGACAGGGCTCCAGTACTTC
CASSVRTGLQYF
>NA|TRBJ2-7|NA|TRBV12-3/TRBV12-4
TGTGCCAGCAGTTTAGGGGCCGAGCAGTACTTC
CASSLGAEQYF
>TRBD1|TRBJ2-4|NA|TRBV28
TGTGCCAGCAGTCCCGACAGGGGGCAATTTTACTTC
CASSPDRGQFYF
>NA|TRBJ1-6|NA|TRBV30
TGTGCCTGGAGTGTACCAGGGCCTCGATATAATTCACCCCTCCACTTT
CAWSVPGPRYNSPLHF
>NA|TRBJ1-1|NA|TRBV4-2
TGTGCCAGCAGCCCAATCCACTTCCGGAAGCGGGGCACTGAAGCTTTCTTT
CASSPIHFRKRGTEAFF
>NA|TRBJ2-6|once|TRBV3-1
TGTGCCAGCAGCCAAGATACCCTCTCTGGGGCCAACGTCCTGACTTTC
CASSQDTLSGANVLTF
>TRBD2|TRBJ2-3|NA|TRBV12-3/TRBV12-4
TGTGCCAGCAGTCTACAACCCGGCGGGGGGGGAAGAGATACGCAGTATTTT
CASSLQPGGGGRDTQYF
>NA|TRBJ2-1|NA|TRBV9
TGTGCCAGCAGCGGCGTCGGGAGTGAGCAGTTCTTC
CASSGVGSEQFF
>NA|TRBJ2-7|NA|TRBV27
TGTGCCAGCAGTTCCTCGGTTTTAGGAGACGAGCAGTACTTC
CASSSSVLGDEQYF
>NA|TRBJ1-2|NA|TRBV24-1
TGTGCCACCAGTACAGGGAGTATCGGCTACACCTTC
CATSTGSIGYTF
>NA|TRBJ1-1|NA|TRBV5-1
TGCGCCAGCAGCTTGGATGCAGGGATGAACACTGAAGCTTTCTTT
CASSLDAGMNTEAFF
>NA|TRBJ2-2|NA|TRBV7-3
TGTGCCAGCAGCACTGACACCGGGGAGCTGTTTTTT
CASSTDTGELFF
>TRBD1|TRBJ2-7|NA|TRBV3-1
TGTGCCAGCAGCCGACAGGGGGTCTACGAGCAGTACTTC
CASSRQGVYEQYF
>NA|TRBJ2-5|NA|TRBV18
TGTGCCAGCTCACCAGCGATGGGTGGTGGGACCCAGTACTTC
CASSPAMGGGTQYF
>NA|TRBJ1-2|NA|TRBV3-1
TGTGCCAGCAGCCAGAAAGATTATGGCTACACCTTC
CASSQKDYGYTF
>TRBD1|TRBJ1-6|NA|TRBV30
TGTGCCTGGAGTGTGATAGGGGGCAATTCACCCCTCCACTTT
CAWSVIGGNSPLHF
>NA|TRBJ2-3|NA|TRBV3-1
TGTGCCAGCAGCCAAGTCTTACCCCCAGATACGCAGTATTTT
CASSQVLPPDTQYF
>NA|TRBJ1-5|NA|TRBV3-1
TGTGCCAGCAGCCAAGGGAGGTCCGGCAATCAGCCCCAGCATTTT
CASSQGRSGNQPQHF
>TRBD1|TRBJ1-2|once|TRBV12-3/TRBV12-4
TGTGCCAGCAGTTTACGGGACAGGGAAAGCTACACCTTC
CASSLRDRESYTF
>NA|TRBJ2-1|NA|TRBV3-1
TGTGCCAGCAGCCAACTGACTAGGGACAATGAGCAGTTCTTC
CASSQLTRDNEQFF
>TRBD2|TRBJ2-3|NA|TRBV20-1
TGCAGTGCTAGAGATCCCCAGCGGGGGGGCCGGGAGGCGGATACGCAGTATTTT
CSARDPQRGGREADTQYF
>TRBD1|TRBJ1-2|NA|TRBV20-1
TGCAGTGCTTTAACCGGGACAGGGATACCCTATGGCTACACCTTC
CSALTGTGIPYGYTF
>TRBD1|TRBJ2-7|NA|TRBV7-6
TGTGCCAGCAGCTTCCGGTTAACCTCGTCCGGGACAGCCCTCGACGAGCAGTACTTC
CASSFRLTSSGTALDEQYF
>NA|TRBJ2-5|NA|TRBV6-1
TGTGCCAGCAGGTCGGGTCCCCGGGAGACCCAGTACTTC
CASRSGPRETQYF
>TRBD1|TRBJ2-1|NA|TRBV29-1
TGCAGCGTTGCGGACAGGGTGATCAATGAGCAGTTCTTC
CSVADRVINEQFF
>NA|TRBJ1-1|NA|TRBV30
TGTGCCTGGAGTGGCAGGAACACTGAAGCTTTCTTT
CAWSGRNTEAFF
>TRBD1|TRBJ2-1|NA|TRBV29-1
TGCAGCATCGGGACAGGGGGATACAATGAGCAGTTCTTC
CSIGTGGYNEQFF
>NA|TRBJ1-1|NA|TRBV3-1
TGTGCCAGCAGCCAGGGGGGGATCACTGAAGCTTTCTTT
CASSQGGITEAFF
>TRBD1|TRBJ1-1|NA|TRBV20-1
TGCAGTGCTAGAGATGCCAGGGGGGCTGACGAAGCTTTCTTT
CSARDARGADEAFF
>NA|TRBJ2-3|NA|TRBV4-2
TGTGCCAGCAGCCAAGCGTCCAGCACAGATACGCAGTATTTT
CASSQASSTDTQYF
>NA|TRBJ2-5|NA|TRBV3-1
TGTGCCAGCAGGTCAGGGACACCCGCTCAAGAGACCCAGTACTTC
CASRSGTPAQETQYF
>TRBD1|TRBJ2-1|NA|TRBV29-1
TGCAGCGTTCTAGGGGACAGAGCGTACGGAAAGGGCAATGAGCAGTTCTTC
CSVLGDRAYGKGNEQFF
>NA|TRBJ2-2|NA|TRBV30
TGTGCCTGGAGTGTAATCCCCACCACCGGGGAGCTGTTTTTT
CAWSVIPTTGELFF
>NA|TRBJ2-7|NA|TRBV20-1
TGCAGTGCTGCCAGCGACCGAGGCCCCAGGTCGGTATACGAGCAGTACTTC
CSAASDRGPRSVYEQYF
>NA|TRBJ2-1|NA|TRBV11-3
TGTGCCAGCAGCTTAGGACAGCCCCACGGTGAGCAGTTCTTC
CASSLGQPHGEQFF
>TRBD1|TRBJ2-5|NA|TRBV29-1
TGCAGCGTTAAAGACAGGGTTATGACTGAGACCCAGTACTTC
CSVKDRVMTETQYF
>NA|TRBJ2-5|NA|TRBV13
TGTGCCAGCACAGCCCCCGGAGAGACCCAGTACTTC
CASTAPGETQYF
>NA|TRBJ1-3|NA|TRBV20-1
TGCAGTGCTAGACTGGGGACCTCTGGAAACACCATATATTTT
CSARLGTSGNTIYF
>NA|TRBJ2-1|NA|TRBV28
TGTGCCAGCAGTCCGCGTAGTTCGGCTAGCATCTACAATGAGCAGTTCTTC
CASSPRSSASIYNEQFF